A single sample gave rise to the 28 T cell receptor beta chains below, sequenced in a study of Tregs in tolerant kidney transplant recipients. Profiled with immunoSEQ multiplex PCR; TCRdb holds only in-frame clones, not every one. The sample consists of around 230,000 clones, roughly 84% of them appearing once. Source material: CD4+ T cells from blood. The receptors shown here come from a human donor in good health.

This clone was found once. The V gene is TRBV7-2, the J gene TRBJ2-7, with D perhaps matching TRBD1 or TRBD2 (5 bases each). The CDR3 is 13 amino acids. V was cut by 4 bases and J by 6 bases, with 13 bases left in between. Germline CDR1 SGHTA, CDR2 FQGNSA. The CDR3 is CASSSGTMREQYF. Here the CDR3 DNA reads TGTGCCAGCAGCTCCGGGACCATGCGCGAGCAGTACTTC.

The rearrangement joins TRBV6-5 to TRBJ1-1; no clear D. The CDR3 length is 16 residues. Germline assignment: CDR1 MNHEY and CDR2 SVGAGI. Deletions cut 3 bases from V and 1 base from J, with 15 bases between. The CDR3 nucleotides read TGTGCCAGCAGTTATATCGGGTCGGGCCCGAACACTGAAGCTTTCTTT. Translated: CASSYIGSGPNTEAFF.

This clone was observed a few times. V and J are TRBV5-1 and TRBJ2-1, with 9 bases identical to TRBD2. Germline assignment: CDR1 SGHRS and CDR2 YFSETQ. V dropped 2 bases and J dropped 5; count of bases not matched to a gene: 5. The CDR3 has 15 amino acids. This chain's CDR3 is CASSLKVAGDNEQFF. The CDR3 region has the DNA TGCGCCAGCAGCTTAAAGGTAGCGGGAGACAATGAGCAGTTCTTC.

The chain uses TRBV5-1 and TRBJ2-1, with 9 bases aligning to TRBD1. Germline loops: CDR1 SGHRS, CDR2 YFSETQ. CDR3 size: 14 residues. Trimming took 4 bases from V and 10 from J; bases not matched to a gene: 9. In DNA, the CDR3 is TGCGCCAGCAGCCAGGGACAGGGCTTCGAGGAGCAGTTCTTC. Translation gives CASSQGQGFEEQFF.

The chain links TRBV5-1 to TRBJ2-7, with D perhaps given as TRBD1 or TRBD2 (5 bases each). The CDR3 spans 15 residues. V shed 5 bases and J shed 2 bases, with 17 bases lying between them. Germline CDR1 SGHRS, CDR2 YFSETQ. The CDR3 is CASRHPGTATYEQYF. The CDR3 bases are TGCGCCAGCAGACATCCCGGGACCGCTACCTACGAGCAGTACTTC.

The V and J genes are TRBV7-9 and TRBJ1-2; TRBD1 is a possible D gene (5 bases). This CDR3 comprises 14 residues. Germline CDR1 and CDR2: SEHNR and FQNEAQ (reference sequence). The ends were cut back, 4 bases at V and 2 bases at J, with 11 bases in the middle. The CDR3 reads CASSSDRQNYGYTF. In nucleotides, the CDR3 is TGTGCCAGCAGCTCGGATCGACAGAACTATGGCTACACCTTC.

This chain connects TRBV4-1 to TRBJ2-2, with D perhaps matching TRBD1 or TRBD2 (5 bases each). The germline V gene has CDR1 MGHRA and CDR2 YSYEKL. There are 13 residues in the CDR3. Trimming took 5 bases from V and 4 from J, leaving 8 bases between them. The CDR3 protein is CASSRDPTGELFF. Written as DNA, the CDR3 is TGCGCCAGCAGCAGGGACCCCACCGGGGAGCTGTTTTTT.

The J gene is TRBJ1-5, the V gene TRBV27, with 7 bases fitting TRBD1. The germline V gene has CDR1 MNHEY and CDR2 SMNVEV (reference sequence). The CDR3 has 15 amino acids. The J segment lost 1 base and the V segment lost 2 bases, leaving 2 bases of the junction unmatched. The CDR3 nucleotides are TGTGCCAGCAGTTTACTCAGGGGGAGCAATCAGCCCCAGCATTTT. Amino acids: CASSLLRGSNQPQHF.

The chain is built from TRBV7-2 and TRBJ2-2, with 7 bases that match TRBD1. This CDR3 is built from 16 residues. The V gene's germline CDR1 is SGHTA and CDR2 FQGNSA. Trimming took 3 bases from V and 5 from J; bases not matched to a gene: 9. Here the CDR3 reads CASSFTPGQRTGELFF. DNA of the CDR3: TGTGCCAGCAGCTTCACGCCGGGACAGCGAACCGGGGAGCTGTTTTTT. The whole variable domain, filled in from reference TRBV7-2 and TRBJ2-2, reads GAGVSQSPSNKVTEKGKDVELRCDPISGHTALYWYRQSLGQGLEFLIYFQGNSAPDKSGLPSDRFSAERTGGSVSTLTIQRTQQEDSAVYLCASSFTPGQRTGELFFGEGSRLTVL.

The V gene is TRBV7-8, the J gene TRBJ2-3; possible D gene TRBD2, 7 bases. The germline gives CDR1 SGHVS, CDR2 FQNEAQ. The CDR3 is made up of 12 amino acids. Trimming stripped 6 bases from V and 5 bases from J, with 9 bases between. CDR3 amino acids: CASRRGGDTQYF. The CDR3 coding sequence is TGTGCCAGCAGGAGGGGGGGAGATACGCAGTATTTT.

The chain combines TRBV7-2 with TRBJ2-1; D is undetermined. CDR1 SGHTA and CDR2 FQGNSA come from the germline V gene. The CDR3 runs to 15 residues. Trimming cost V 6 bases and J 7 bases, with 19 bases left between them. The CDR3 region has the DNA TGTGCCAGCAGGGGCGGACCCCAACCTGGGAATGAGCAGTTCTTC. Residues: CASRGGPQPGNEQFF.

V and J are TRBV6-1 and TRBJ2-7; D unresolved. The germline V and J ends were trimmed by 10 bases and 4 bases, with 14 bases remaining between them. CDR1 is MNHNS, CDR2 SASEGT, per germline. The CDR3 sequence is 12 residues long. Here the CDR3 DNA reads TGTGCCACTGACCGAACCGAATACGAGCAGTACTTC. Translation gives CATDRTEYEQYF.

This chain joins TRBV11-2 and TRBJ1-1; a weak D match, TRBD1 (5 bases). The CDR3 loop spans 16 amino acids. Germline V gene data show CDR1 as SGHAT and CDR2 as FQNNGV. Trimming took 7 bases from V and 0 from J, leaving 18 bases between them. CDR3 region: CASTNSWDRMNTEAFF. CDR3 bases: TGTGCCAGCACCAACTCCTGGGACCGGATGAACACTGAAGCTTTCTTT. Supplemented by reference TRBV11-2 and TRBJ1-1, the full variable domain reads EAGVAQSPRYKIIEKRQSVAFWCNPISGHATLYWYQQILGQGPKLLIQFQNNGVVDDSQLPKDRFSAERLKGVDSTLKIQPAKLEDSAVYLCASTNSWDRMNTEAFFGQGTRLTVV.

This clone was detected once. The chain's CDR3 is CSVFRQKNTEAFF. Here the CDR3 DNA reads TGCAGCGTCTTCCGACAGAAGAACACTGAAGCTTTCTTT. The V and J genes are TRBV29-1 and TRBJ1-1; a weak D match, TRBD1 (5 bases). V was trimmed by 6 bases and J by 1 base, leaving 12 bases between them. This CDR3 spans 13 amino acids. Germline-derived CDR1 and CDR2 are SQVTM and ANQGSEA. The full variable domain, rest sourced from reference TRBV29-1 and TRBJ1-1, is SAVISQKPSRDICQRGTSLTIQCQVDSQVTMMFWYRQQPGQSLTLIATANQGSEATYESGFVIDKFPISRPNLTFSTLTVSNMSPEDSSIYLCSVFRQKNTEAFFGQGTRLTVV.

The chain is built from TRBV6-6 and TRBJ1-5; D is undetermined. V was clipped by 4 bases and J by 5 bases, with 6 bases between them. Germline CDR1 reads MNHNY; CDR2 reads SVGAGI (reference sequence). The length of the CDR3 is 12 residues. The CDR3 DNA reads as TGTGCCAGCAGTTTACGGTATCAGCCCCAGCATTTT. It yields the protein CASSLRYQPQHF.

This chain connects TRBV6-5 to TRBJ1-1; D is possibly TRBD1 (6 bases). Germline assignment: CDR1 MNHEY and CDR2 SVGAGI. Trimming took 6 bases from V and 0 from J, leaving 11 bases between them. The CDR3 is made up of 14 amino acids. This CDR3 reads CASSRDRMNTEAFF. For the CDR3, the DNA is TGTGCCAGCAGCCGTGACAGGATGAACACTGAAGCTTTCTTT.

The chain recombines TRBV5-6 with TRBJ1-6, with a tentative D call TRBD1 (6 bases). CDR3 length: 17 residues. Germline-derived CDR1 and CDR2 are SGHDT and YYEEEE. Trimming left V 3 bases short and J 0 bases short, with 13 bases between. Here the CDR3 DNA reads TGTGCCAGCAGCTCCGCCACAGGGAGCTCCTATAATTCACCCCTCCACTTT. It encodes CASSSATGSSYNSPLHF.

The chain recombines TRBV7-9 with TRBJ2-5, with TRBD2 matching over 10 bases. The junction had 8 bases not matched to a gene; V was cut back by 3 bases and J by 4 bases. Germline V gene lookup returns CDR1 SEHNR and CDR2 FQNEAQ (reference sequence). The CDR3 contains 16 residues. The CDR3 here is CASSFSRAGGGETQYF. The CDR3 DNA reads TGTGCCAGCAGCTTTTCAAGAGCGGGAGGGGGAGAGACCCAGTACTTC.

This chain joins TRBV10-3 and TRBJ1-2; no clear D gene. The V end was cut by 0 bases, the J end by 3 bases, with 8 bases between. This CDR3 has 14 residues. Per the germline V gene, CDR1 is ENHRY and CDR2 is SYGVKD. CDR3 nucleotide sequence: TGTGCCATCAGTGAGTCGAGGGCAGACTATGGCTACACCTTC. Translating it yields CAISESRADYGYTF.

This rearrangement joins TRBV4-2 to TRBJ2-7; unclear D gene. The CDR3 sequence is 13 residues long. V shed 0 bases and J shed 1 base, with 4 bases lying between them. Germline CDR1 and CDR2: LGHNA and YNFKEQ. CDR3 bases: TGTGCCAGCAGCCAAGATAATTCCTACGAGCAGTACTTC. Translation gives CASSQDNSYEQYF.

The rearrangement joins TRBV6-6 to TRBJ2-5, with 7 bases aligning to TRBD2. Germline V gives CDR1 MNHNY, CDR2 SVGAGI (reference sequence). V was clipped by 2 bases and J by 5 bases; unmatched bases: 8. CDR3 length: 15 residues. In DNA form, the CDR3 reads TGTGCCAGCAGTTACCCCTTGGGAGGGAAGGAGACCCAGTACTTC. It yields the protein CASSYPLGGKETQYF.

This clone was observed a single time. The CDR3 region is CASTTGGTEAFF. The CDR3 DNA follows: TGTGCCTCTACGACCGGGGGGACTGAAGCTTTCTTT. The rearrangement links TRBV2 to TRBJ1-1; D might be TRBD1 (5 bases). The V end was cut by 11 bases, the J end by 5 bases, with 15 bases between. CDR3 size: 12 residues. The germline CDR1 and CDR2 sequences are SNHLY and FYNNEI.

The rearrangement uses TRBV2 and TRBJ2-1; D is possibly TRBD2 (5 bases). Germline assignment: CDR1 SNHLY and CDR2 FYNNEI. V dropped 4 bases and J dropped 0 bases, with 10 bases sitting between them. The CDR3 length is 15 residues. CDR3 DNA: TGTGCCAGCAGTGGGGTGGGGAGCTCCTACAATGAGCAGTTCTTC. It yields the protein CASSGVGSSYNEQFF.

V and J are TRBV5-1 and TRBJ1-2, with D tentatively TRBD1 (6 bases). The V end was cut by 3 bases, the J end by 4 bases, with 25 bases between. Germline-derived CDR1 and CDR2 are SGHRS and YFSETQ. CDR3 length equals 18 residues. The CDR3 DNA follows: TGCGCCAGCAGCTACCTATCCCTTTCGACAGGCCCTACCTATGGCTACACCTTC. Translating gives CASSYLSLSTGPTYGYTF.

V and J are TRBV19 and TRBJ2-1; D perhaps matches TRBD2 (5 bases). V lost 1 base and J 3 bases, leaving 10 bases between the germline ends. Germline lookup yields CDR1 LNHDA and CDR2 SQIVND (reference sequence). This CDR3 has 15 amino acids. The CDR3 DNA sequence: TGTGCCAGTAGTATAGCGAGGGTAAGCTACAATGAGCAGTTCTTC. Translated, it gives CASSIARVSYNEQFF. The whole variable domain, filled in from reference TRBV19 and TRBJ2-1, reads DGGITQSPKYLFRKEGQNVTLSCEQNLNHDAMYWYRQDPGQGLRLIYYSQIVNDFQKGDIAEGYSVSREKKESFPLTVTSAQKNPTAFYLCASSIARVSYNEQFFGPGTRLTVL.

The chain joins TRBV5-4 to TRBJ2-5; TRBD2 might be the D (6 bases). The end of the DNA fits TRBJ2-7 better, so the J call may be wrong. This CDR3 region has 13 residues. CDR1 is SGHNT and CDR2 is YYREEE in the germline V gene (reference sequence). Here the CDR3 reads CASSLRGAAEQYF. In DNA form, the CDR3 reads TGTGCCAGCAGCTTGCGCGGGGCGGCCGAGCAGTACTTC.

In its sample, this clone was seen once. The genes are TRBV19 and TRBJ2-5; 9 bases align to TRBD2. Matching the DNA end better, TRBJ2-7 makes the J call doubtful. The CDR3 is 16 residues long. Germline V gene sequence: CDR1 LNHDA, CDR2 SQIVND (reference sequence). The CDR3 protein is CASSISAGGPSDEQYF. DNA for the CDR3: TGTGCCAGTAGTATTTCCGCGGGGGGGCCAAGTGACGAGCAGTACTTC.

This rearrangement joins TRBV5-1 to TRBJ2-3; D perhaps matches TRBD2 (6 bases). In germline, CDR1 is SGHRS, CDR2 YFSETQ. The CDR3 has 14 residues. V was pared by 6 bases and J by 3 bases, with 14 bases between. CDR3 in amino acids: CASTPGTATDTQYF. In DNA form, the CDR3 reads TGCGCCAGCACCCCCGGGACTGCGACAGATACGCAGTATTTT.